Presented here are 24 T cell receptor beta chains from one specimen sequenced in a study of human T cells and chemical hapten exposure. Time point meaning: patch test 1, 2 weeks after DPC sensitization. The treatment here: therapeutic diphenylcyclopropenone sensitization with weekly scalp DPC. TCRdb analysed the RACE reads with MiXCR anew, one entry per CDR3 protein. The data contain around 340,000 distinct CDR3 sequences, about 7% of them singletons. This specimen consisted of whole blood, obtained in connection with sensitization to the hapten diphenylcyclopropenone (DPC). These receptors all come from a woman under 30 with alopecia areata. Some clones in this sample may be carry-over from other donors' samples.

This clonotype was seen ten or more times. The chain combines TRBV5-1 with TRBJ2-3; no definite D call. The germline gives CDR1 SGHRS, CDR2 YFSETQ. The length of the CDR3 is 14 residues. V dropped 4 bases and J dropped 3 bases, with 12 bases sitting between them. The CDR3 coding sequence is TGCGCCAGCAGCGGCATCAGGCGAACAGATACGCAGTATTTT. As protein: CASSGIRRTDTQYF.

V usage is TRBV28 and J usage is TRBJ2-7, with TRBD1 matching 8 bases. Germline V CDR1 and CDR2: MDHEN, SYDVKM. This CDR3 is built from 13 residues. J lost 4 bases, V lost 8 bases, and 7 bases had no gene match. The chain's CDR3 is CASRPGQAYEQYF. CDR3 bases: TGTGCCAGCCGCCCGGGACAGGCTTACGAGCAGTACTTC.

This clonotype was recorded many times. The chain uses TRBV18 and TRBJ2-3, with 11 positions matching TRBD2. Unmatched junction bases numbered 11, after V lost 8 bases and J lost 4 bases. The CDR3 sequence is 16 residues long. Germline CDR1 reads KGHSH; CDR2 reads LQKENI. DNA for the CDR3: TGTGCCAGCCGCCCGGCTCTAGCGGGGGGTGCAGATACGCAGTATTTT. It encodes CASRPALAGGADTQYF.

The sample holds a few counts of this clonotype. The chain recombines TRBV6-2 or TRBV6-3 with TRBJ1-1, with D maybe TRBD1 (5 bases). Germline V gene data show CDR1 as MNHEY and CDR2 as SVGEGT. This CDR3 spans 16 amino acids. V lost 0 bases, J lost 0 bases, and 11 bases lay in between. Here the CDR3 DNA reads TGTGCCAGCAGTTACTCGGCCAGGGACCTGAACACTGAAGCTTTCTTT. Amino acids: CASSYSARDLNTEAFF.

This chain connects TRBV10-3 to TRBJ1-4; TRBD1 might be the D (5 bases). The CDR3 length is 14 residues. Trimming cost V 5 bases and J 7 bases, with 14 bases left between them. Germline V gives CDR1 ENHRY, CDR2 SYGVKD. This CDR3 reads CAISPGAGREKLFF. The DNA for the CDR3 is TGTGCCATCAGTCCTGGGGCAGGCCGTGAAAAACTGTTTTTT.

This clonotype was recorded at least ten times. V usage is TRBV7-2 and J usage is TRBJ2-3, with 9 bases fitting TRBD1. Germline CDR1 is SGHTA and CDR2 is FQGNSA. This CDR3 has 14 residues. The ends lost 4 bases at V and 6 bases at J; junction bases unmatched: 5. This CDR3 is CASSSQGAGDTQYF. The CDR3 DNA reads TGTGCCAGCAGCTCACAGGGGGCAGGGGATACGCAGTATTTT.

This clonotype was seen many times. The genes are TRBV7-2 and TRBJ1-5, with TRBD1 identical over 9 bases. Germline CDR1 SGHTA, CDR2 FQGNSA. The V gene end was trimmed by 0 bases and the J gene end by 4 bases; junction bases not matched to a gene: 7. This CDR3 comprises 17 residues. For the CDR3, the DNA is TGTGCCAGCAGCTTAGCTTTACAGGGGGCAGGGAATCAGCCCCAGCATTTT. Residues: CASSLALQGAGNQPQHF.

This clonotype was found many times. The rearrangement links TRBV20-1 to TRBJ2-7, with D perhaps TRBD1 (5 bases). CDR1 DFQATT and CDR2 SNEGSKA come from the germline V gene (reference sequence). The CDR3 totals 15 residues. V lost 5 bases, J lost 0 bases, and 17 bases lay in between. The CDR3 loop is CSAQVGRHHSYEQYF. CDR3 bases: TGCAGTGCTCAAGTGGGGCGCCACCACTCCTACGAGCAGTACTTC.

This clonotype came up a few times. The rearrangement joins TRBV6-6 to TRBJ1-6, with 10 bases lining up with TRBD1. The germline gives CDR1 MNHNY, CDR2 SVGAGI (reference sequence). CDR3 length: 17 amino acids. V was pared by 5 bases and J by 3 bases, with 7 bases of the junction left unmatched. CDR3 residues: CASSETGTGVYNSPLHF. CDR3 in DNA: TGTGCCAGCAGTGAAACCGGGACAGGGGTCTATAATTCACCCCTCCACTTT.

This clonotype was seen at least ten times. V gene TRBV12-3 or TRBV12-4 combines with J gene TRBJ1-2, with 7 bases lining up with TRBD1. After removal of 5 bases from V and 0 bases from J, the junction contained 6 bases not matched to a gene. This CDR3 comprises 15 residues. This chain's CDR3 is CASSPRTGANYGYTF. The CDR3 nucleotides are TGTGCCAGCAGTCCCCGGACAGGCGCTAACTATGGCTACACCTTC.

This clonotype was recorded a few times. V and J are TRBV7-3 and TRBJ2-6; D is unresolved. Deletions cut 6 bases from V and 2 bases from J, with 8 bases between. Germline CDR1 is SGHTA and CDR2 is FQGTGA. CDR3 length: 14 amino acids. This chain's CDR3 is CASSSDAGANVLTF. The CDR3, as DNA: TGTGCCAGCAGTTCGGATGCTGGGGCCAACGTCCTGACTTTC.

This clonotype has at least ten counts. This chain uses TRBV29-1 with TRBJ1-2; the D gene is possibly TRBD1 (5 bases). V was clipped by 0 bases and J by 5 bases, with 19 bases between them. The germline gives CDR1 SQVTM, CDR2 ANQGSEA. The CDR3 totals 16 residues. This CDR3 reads CSVEEAGGWALYGYTF. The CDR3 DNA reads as TGCAGCGTTGAAGAGGCCGGGGGGTGGGCTCTTTATGGCTACACCTTC.

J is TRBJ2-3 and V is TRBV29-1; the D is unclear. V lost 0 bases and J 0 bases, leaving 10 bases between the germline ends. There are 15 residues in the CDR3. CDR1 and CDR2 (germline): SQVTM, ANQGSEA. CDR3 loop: CSVEDRASSTDTQYF. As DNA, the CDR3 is TGCAGCGTTGAAGATCGGGCATCCAGCACAGATACGCAGTATTTT.

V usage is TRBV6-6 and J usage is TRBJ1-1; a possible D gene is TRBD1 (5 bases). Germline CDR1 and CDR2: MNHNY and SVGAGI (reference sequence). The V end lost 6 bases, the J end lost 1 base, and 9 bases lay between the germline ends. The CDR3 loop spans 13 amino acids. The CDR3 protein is CASRFGQNTEAFF. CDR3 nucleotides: TGTGCCAGCAGATTTGGACAGAACACTGAAGCTTTCTTT.

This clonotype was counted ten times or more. CDR3 in DNA: TGTGCCAGCAGTCCCCGGGACAGTCGCAATCAGCCCCAGCATTTT. Residues: CASSPRDSRNQPQHF. This chain uses TRBV12-3 or TRBV12-4 with TRBJ1-5; TRBD1 agrees at 7 bases. The CDR3 covers 15 residues. V lost 5 bases, J lost 2 bases, and 6 bases stayed unmatched.

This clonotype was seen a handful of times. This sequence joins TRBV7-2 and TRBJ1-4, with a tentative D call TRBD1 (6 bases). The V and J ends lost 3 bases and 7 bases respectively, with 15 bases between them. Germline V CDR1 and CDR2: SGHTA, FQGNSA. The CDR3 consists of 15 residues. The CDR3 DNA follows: TGTGCCAGCAGCTTTACAAGAAACAGGGTTGAAAAACTGTTTTTT. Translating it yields CASSFTRNRVEKLFF.

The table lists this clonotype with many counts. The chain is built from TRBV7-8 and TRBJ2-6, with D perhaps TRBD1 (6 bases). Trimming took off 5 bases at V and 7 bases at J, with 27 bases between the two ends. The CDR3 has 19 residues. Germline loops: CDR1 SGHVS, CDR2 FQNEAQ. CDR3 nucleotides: TGTGCCAGCAGCCGATGGGGGCAGGCGGAGAACGTCCTAGCCAACGTCCTGACTTTC. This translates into CASSRWGQAENVLANVLTF.

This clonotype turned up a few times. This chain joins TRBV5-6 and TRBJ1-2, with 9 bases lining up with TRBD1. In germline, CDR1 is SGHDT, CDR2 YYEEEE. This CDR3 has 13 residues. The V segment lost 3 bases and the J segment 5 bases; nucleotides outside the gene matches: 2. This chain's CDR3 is CASSWTGEYGYTF. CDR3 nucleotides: TGTGCCAGCAGCTGGACAGGGGAGTATGGCTACACCTTC.

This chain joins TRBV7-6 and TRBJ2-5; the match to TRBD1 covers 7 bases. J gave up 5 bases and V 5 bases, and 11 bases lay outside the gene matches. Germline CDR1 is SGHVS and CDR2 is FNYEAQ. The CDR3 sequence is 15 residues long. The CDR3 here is CASSGEGGVSETQYF. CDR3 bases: TGTGCCAGCAGCGGAGAAGGGGGCGTGAGCGAGACCCAGTACTTC.

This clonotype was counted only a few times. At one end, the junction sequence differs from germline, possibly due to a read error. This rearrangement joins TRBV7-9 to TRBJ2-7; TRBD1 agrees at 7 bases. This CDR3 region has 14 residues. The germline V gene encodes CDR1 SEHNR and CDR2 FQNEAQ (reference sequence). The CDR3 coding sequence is TGTGCCAGCAGCCCAATGACGACAGGGCCTAAAACGAACTTC. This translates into CASSPMTTGPKTNF.

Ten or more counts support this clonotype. The CDR3 DNA reads as TGTGCCAGCAGTTTAACGTTAGGCGGCAGGGATGAAGCTTTCTTT. Translating gives CASSLTLGGRDEAFF. The rearrangement joins TRBV12-3 or TRBV12-4 to TRBJ1-1, with D perhaps matching TRBD1 (5 bases). CDR3 length: 15 amino acids. V lost 2 bases and J lost 7, with 17 bases in between.

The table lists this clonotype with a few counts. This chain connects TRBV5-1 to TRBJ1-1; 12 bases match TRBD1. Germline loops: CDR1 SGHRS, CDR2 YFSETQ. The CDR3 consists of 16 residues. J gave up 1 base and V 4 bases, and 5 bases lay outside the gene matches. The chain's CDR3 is CASSGGTGGANTEAFF. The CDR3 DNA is TGCGCCAGCAGCGGTGGGACAGGGGGCGCGAACACTGAAGCTTTCTTT. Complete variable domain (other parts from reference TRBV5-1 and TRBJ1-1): KAGVTQTPRYLIKTRGQQVTLSCSPISGHRSVSWYQQTPGQGLQFLFEYFSETQRNKGNFPGRFSGRQFSNSRSEMNVSTLELGDSALYLCASSGGTGGANTEAFFGQGTRLTVV.

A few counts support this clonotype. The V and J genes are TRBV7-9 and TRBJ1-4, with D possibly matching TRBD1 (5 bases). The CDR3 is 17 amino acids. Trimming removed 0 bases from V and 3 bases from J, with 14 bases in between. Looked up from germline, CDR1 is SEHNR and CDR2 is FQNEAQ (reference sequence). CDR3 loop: CASSLAAGLSANEKLFF. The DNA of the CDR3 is TGTGCCAGCAGCTTAGCGGCAGGGCTATCAGCTAATGAAAAACTGTTTTTT.

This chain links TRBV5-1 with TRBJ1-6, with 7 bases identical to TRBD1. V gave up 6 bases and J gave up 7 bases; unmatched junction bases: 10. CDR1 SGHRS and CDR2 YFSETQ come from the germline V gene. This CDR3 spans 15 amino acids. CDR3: CASTETGMKNSPLHF. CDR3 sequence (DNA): TGCGCCAGCACCGAGACAGGGATGAAGAATTCACCCCTCCACTTT.